This T cell receptor (beta chain) derives from a study of shared clonotypes between healthy human individuals. An approximately 200 ng quantity of DNA, approximately 29,000 T cell genomes, went into the sorted-subset replicate PCRs. Measured with immunoSEQ multiplex PCR; TCRdb has only the in-frame clones, and not every one. Of a few million clones listed, approximately 95% are singletons. Trimming cost V 8 bases and J 1 base, with 11 bases left between them. The CDR3 is made up of 14 amino acids. Germline-derived CDR1 and CDR2 are MDHEN and SYDVKM. The rearrangement uses TRBV28 and TRBJ2-2; D remains ambiguous. The sequence came from a man younger than 35 in good health. Some clones in this sample may be carry-over from other donors' samples. Sequences were obtained from naive CD4+ T cells from PBMCs. The sample's subset: CD45RA+ positively selected. DNA for the CDR3: TGTGCCAGCCTCGAGTCCAGGAACACCGGGGAGCTGTTTTTT. This sequence encodes CASLESRNTGELFF.